These 14 T cell receptor beta chains were all obtained from the same sample, sequenced in a study of blood T cell repertoires in COVID-19 (dated by TCRdb to the early 2020s). Preparation of the library involved the immunoSEQ multiplex PCR assay. Sourced from immuneACCESS, this table was stored by TCRdb with only in-frame sequences that have V and J called. A share of the clones is absent; for the studies checked, an unresolved V gene accounts for under half, and the remainder has no known explanation. This sample comprises around 250,000 clones, roughly 89% of them detected only once. About 0.94% of the sample lies in the top ten. The material sequenced was peripheral blood. The source of these receptors is a woman aged 40 to 55 who had recovered from COVID-19.

The chain recombines TRBV7-8 with TRBJ2-3; 7 nucleotides match TRBD1. V gave up 4 bases and J gave up 4 bases; unmatched junction bases: 8. This CDR3 region has 15 residues. Germline V gives CDR1 SGHVS, CDR2 FQNEAQ. This CDR3 reads CASSSQQGRADTQYF. The CDR3 DNA reads as TGTGCCAGCAGCTCGCAACAGGGGCGGGCAGATACGCAGTATTTT. Complete variable domain (other parts from reference TRBV7-8 and TRBJ2-3): GAGVSQSPRYKVAKRGQDVALRCDPISGHVSLFWYQQALGQGPEFLTYFQNEAQLDKSGLPSDRFFAERPEGSVSTLKIQRTQQEDSAVYLCASSSQQGRADTQYFGPGTRLTVL.

This clone was counted between two and nine times. The chain links TRBV2 to TRBJ1-5; TRBD1 is a possible D gene (5 bases). V lost 8 bases and J 0 bases, leaving 8 bases between the germline ends. The CDR3 extends over 13 amino acids. The V gene's germline CDR1 is SNHLY and CDR2 FYNNEI. This CDR3 reads CASSTDSNQPQHF. The CDR3 coding sequence is TGTGCCAGCTCGACAGATAGCAATCAGCCCCAGCATTTT.

The chain links TRBV7-9 to TRBJ2-7; D might be TRBD1 or TRBD2, each matching 6 bases. V dropped 7 bases and J dropped 0 bases, with 13 bases sitting between them. This CDR3 has 14 residues. Per germline, CDR1 SEHNR and CDR2 FQNEAQ (reference sequence). The DNA for the CDR3 is TGTGCCAGCACCGGGGGCCCTAGCTCCTACGAGCAGTACTTC. This sequence encodes CASTGGPSSYEQYF.

The V and J genes are TRBV30 and TRBJ1-6, with unresolved D. V shed 5 bases and J shed 5 bases, with 7 bases lying between them. Germline V gene data show CDR1 as GTSNPN and CDR2 as SVGIG (reference sequence). This CDR3 comprises 12 residues. The DNA for the CDR3 is TGTGCCTGGGGGCGGAATAATTCACCCCTCCACTTT. This gives the protein CAWGRNNSPLHF. Variable domain in full (rest from reference TRBV30 and TRBJ1-6): SQTIHQWPATLVQPVGSPLSLECTVEGTSNPNLYWYRQAAGRGLQLLFYSVGIGQISSEVPQNLSASRPQDRQFILSSKKLLLSDSGFYLCAWGRNNSPLHFGNGTRLTVT.

The V gene is TRBV2, the J gene TRBJ2-7; 9 nucleotides align to TRBD2. The CDR3 length is 16 residues. V lost 6 bases to trimming and J lost 0 bases; unmatched junction nucleotides: 9. The germline gives CDR1 SNHLY, CDR2 FYNNEI. This CDR3 is CASRQNSGGGSYEQYF. For the CDR3, the DNA is TGTGCCAGCAGACAAAATAGCGGGGGTGGCTCCTACGAGCAGTACTTC.

V gene TRBV19 combines with J gene TRBJ2-1, with 13 bases fitting TRBD2. The CDR3 loop spans 16 amino acids. With 5 bases clipped from V and 5 bases from J, the junction kept 6 bases outside the gene matches. Germline loops: CDR1 LNHDA, CDR2 SQIVND (reference sequence). CDR3 in DNA: TGTGCCAGTAGTCGTGGGACTAGCGGGATCCACAATGAGCAGTTCTTC. Translation: CASSRGTSGIHNEQFF.

The chain has TRBV2 and TRBJ2-5; 9 positions match TRBD1. From germline, CDR1 is SNHLY and CDR2 FYNNEI. V shed 8 bases, J shed 5 bases, and the junction held 12 bases outside the gene matches. The CDR3 consists of 15 residues. CDR3 sequence reads: CASGGSGQGIETQYF. CDR3 sequence (DNA): TGTGCCAGCGGTGGGTCCGGACAGGGGATTGAGACCCAGTACTTC. The full variable domain, rest sourced from reference TRBV2 and TRBJ2-5, is EPEVTQTPSHQVTQMGQEVILRCVPISNHLYFYWYRQILGQKVEFLVSFYNNEISEKSEIFDDQFSVERPDGSNFTLKIRSTKLEDSAMYFCASGGSGQGIETQYFGPGTRLLVL.

This chain's CDR3 is CASSLKFSGNTEAFF. CDR3 DNA sequence: TGTGCCAGCAGCTTAAAATTTTCCGGGAACACTGAAGCTTTCTTT. The rearrangement joins TRBV7-3 to TRBJ1-1, with D unresolved. The V gene lost 1 base and the J gene lost 1 base, with 10 bases spanning the gap. CDR1 and CDR2 (germline): SGHTA, FQGTGA. The CDR3 runs to 15 residues.

The V gene is TRBV6-6, the J gene TRBJ2-1, with TRBD2 identical over 10 bases. The CDR3 loop spans 17 amino acids. The junction had 7 bases not matched to a gene; V was cut back by 5 bases and J by 0 bases. Germline V gene sequence: CDR1 MNHNY, CDR2 SVGAGI (reference sequence). The CDR3 DNA is TGTGCCAGCAGTCGGGCTAGCGGGAGAAGCTCCTACAATGAGCAGTTCTTC. Translated, it gives CASSRASGRSSYNEQFF.

The V gene is TRBV6-5, the J gene TRBJ2-2, with 8 bases fitting TRBD1. The CDR3 runs 15 residues. V shed 5 bases and J 3 bases; nucleotides not matched to a gene: 5. Germline V lookup: CDR1 MNHEY, CDR2 SVGAGI. The CDR3 bases are TGTGCCAGCAGTCTCGGACAGGGTGACACCGGGGAGCTGTTTTTT. It translates to CASSLGQGDTGELFF.

This clone is a singleton in its sample. The junction and the germline gene differ at one end; a read error may be behind it. V and J are TRBV7-9 and TRBJ2-7, with 9 bases identical to TRBD2. This CDR3 has 12 residues. CDR1 is SEHNR and CDR2 is FQNEAQ in the germline V gene (reference sequence). The CDR3 is CASSLGLAGPAF. In DNA, the CDR3 is TGTGCCAGCAGCTTAGGGCTAGCGGGACCCGCATTC.

The chain couples TRBV18 to TRBJ2-5, with TRBD2 identical over 14 bases. Trimming took 0 bases from V and 5 from J; bases not matched to a gene: 8. This CDR3 region has 18 residues. In germline, CDR1 is KGHSH, CDR2 LQKENI. The CDR3 bases are TGTGCCAGCTCACCACCGAGACTAGCGGGAGGGCCTTGGGAGACCCAGTACTTC. It translates to CASSPPRLAGGPWETQYF.

The rearrangement uses TRBV6-5 and TRBJ2-5; 11 bases map to TRBD2. J lost 9 bases, V lost 4 bases, and 7 bases had no gene match. The CDR3 totals 14 residues. Germline V gene lookup returns CDR1 MNHEY and CDR2 SVGAGI. CDR3 in amino acids: CASSSGLAGGAQYF. CDR3 bases: TGTGCCAGCAGTTCCGGACTAGCGGGCGGGGCCCAGTACTTC.

The CDR3 reads CASSRDRGREQYF. In DNA, the CDR3 is TGTGCCAGCAGCCGGGACAGGGGTCGCGAGCAGTACTTC. V gene TRBV11-2 combines with J gene TRBJ2-7; 10 nucleotides align to TRBD1. Germline loops: CDR1 SGHAT, CDR2 FQNNGV. This CDR3 region has 13 residues. V shed 5 bases, J shed 6 bases, and the junction held 4 bases outside the gene matches. Full variable domain (outside the CDR3, taken from reference TRBV11-2 and TRBJ2-7): EAGVAQSPRYKIIEKRQSVAFWCNPISGHATLYWYQQILGQGPKLLIQFQNNGVVDDSQLPKDRFSAERLKGVDSTLKIQPAKLEDSAVYLCASSRDRGREQYFGPGTRLTVT.